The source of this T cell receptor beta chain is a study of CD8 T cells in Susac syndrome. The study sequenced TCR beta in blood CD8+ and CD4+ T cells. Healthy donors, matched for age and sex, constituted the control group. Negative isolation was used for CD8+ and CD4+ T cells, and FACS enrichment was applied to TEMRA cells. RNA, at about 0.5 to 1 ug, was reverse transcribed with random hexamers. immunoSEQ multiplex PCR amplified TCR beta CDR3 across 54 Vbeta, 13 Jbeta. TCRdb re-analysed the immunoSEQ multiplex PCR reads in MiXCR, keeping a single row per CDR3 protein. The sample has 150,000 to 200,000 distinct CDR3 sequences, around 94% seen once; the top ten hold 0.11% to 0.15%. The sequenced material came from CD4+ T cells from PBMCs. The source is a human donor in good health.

The CDR3 region is CASSLSGGATSSYEQYF. The CDR3 DNA reads as TGTGCCAGCAGTTTGAGCGGGGGGGCCACGAGCTCCTACGAGCAGTACTTC. The V and J genes are TRBV6-2 or TRBV6-3 and TRBJ2-7; 10 nucleotides line up with TRBD2. There are 17 residues in the CDR3. J gave up 0 bases and V 4 bases, and 9 bases lay outside the gene matches. In germline, CDR1 is MNHEY, CDR2 SVGEGT.